The following is a TCR beta chain sequence with its context. Its matching antigen is unknown. This entry is derived from a study of OX40 agonist ivuxolimab in advanced cancers. Study-level points and caveats: Antigen specificity was not determined for the expanded peripheral T cells.

This table comes from immunoSEQ multiplex PCR, and its TCRdb copy is limited to in-frame clones, with some not included. The table includes approximately 88,000 clones, around nine tenths detected once. This CDR3 is 14 amino acids long. The V end was cut by 0 bases, the J end by 0 bases, with 4 bases between. The germline gives CDR1 SGDLS, CDR2 YYNGEE. The TCR comes from an adult with an advanced solid tumor such as melanoma, head and neck, liver or kidney cancer. Here the sequenced sample was CD4+ or CD8+ T cells sorted from blood, taken in a trial of the OX40 agonist ivuxolimab. V gene TRBV9 combines with J gene TRBJ2-1; no definite D call. CDR3 DNA: TGTGCCAGCAGCGTAGATAGCTCCTACAATGAGCAGTTCTTC. It specifies CASSVDSSYNEQFF.